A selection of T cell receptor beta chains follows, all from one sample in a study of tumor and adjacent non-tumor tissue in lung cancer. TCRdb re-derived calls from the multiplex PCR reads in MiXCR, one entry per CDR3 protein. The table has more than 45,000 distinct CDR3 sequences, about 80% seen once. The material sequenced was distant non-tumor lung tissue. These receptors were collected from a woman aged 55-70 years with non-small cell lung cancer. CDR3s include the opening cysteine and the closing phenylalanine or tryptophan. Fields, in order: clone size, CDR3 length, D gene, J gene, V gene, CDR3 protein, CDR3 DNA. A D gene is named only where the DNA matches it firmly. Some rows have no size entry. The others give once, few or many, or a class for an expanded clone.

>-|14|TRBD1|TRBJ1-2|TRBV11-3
CASNHGQGGLGYTF
TGTGCCAGCAACCACGGACAGGGGGGGTTAGGCTACACCTTC
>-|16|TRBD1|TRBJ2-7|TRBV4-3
CASCQDWPGQGYEQYF
TGCGCCAGCTGCCAAGATTGGCCAGGACAGGGTTACGAGCAGTACTTC
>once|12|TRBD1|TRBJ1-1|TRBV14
CVRSHDRVEAFF
TGTGTCAGAAGCCATGACAGGGTTGAAGCTTTCTTT
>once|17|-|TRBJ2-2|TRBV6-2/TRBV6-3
CASSYTQQKANTRGLFF
TGTGCCAGCAGTTACACCCAACAGAAGGCCAACACCAGGGGGCTGTTTTTT
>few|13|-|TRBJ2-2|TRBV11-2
CVSSSIDTGELFF
TGTGTCAGCAGTTCTATAGATACCGGGGAGCTGTTTTTT
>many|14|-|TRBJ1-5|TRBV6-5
CASRKGQGNQPQHF
TGTGCCAGCAGGAAGGGGCAGGGGAATCAGCCCCAGCATTTT
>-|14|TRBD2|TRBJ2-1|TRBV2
CASTSGSSYNEQFF
TGTGCCAGCACCAGCGGGAGCTCCTACAATGAGCAGTTCTTC
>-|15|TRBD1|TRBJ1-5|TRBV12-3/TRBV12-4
CTSIPTGKLSQPQHF
TGCACCAGCATCCCGACAGGGAAGCTAAGTCAGCCCCAGCATTTT
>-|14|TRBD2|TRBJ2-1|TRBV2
CASGTSGIYNEQFF
TGTGCCAGCGGCACTAGCGGGATCTACAATGAGCAGTTCTTC
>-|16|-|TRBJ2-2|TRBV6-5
CASSPVPGKNTGELFF
TGTGCCAGCAGTCCGGTACCGGGAAAAAACACCGGGGAGCTGTTTTTT
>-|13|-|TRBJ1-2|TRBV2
CTSSETAVYGYTF
TGTACCAGCAGTGAAACGGCGGTTTATGGCTACACCTTC
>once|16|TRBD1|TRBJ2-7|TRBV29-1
CSIEGKARDRDYEQYF
TGCAGCATTGAAGGAAAGGCCCGGGACAGGGACTACGAGCAGTACTTC
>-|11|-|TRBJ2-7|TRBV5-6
CANNFLGRQYF
TGTGCCAACAACTTTCTTGGCCGACAGTACTTC
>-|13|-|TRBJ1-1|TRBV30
CAWSISENTEAFF
TGTGCCTGGAGCATCAGCGAGAACACTGAAGCTTTCTTT
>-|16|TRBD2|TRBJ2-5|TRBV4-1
CAISQGGLAGGETQYF
TGCGCCATCAGCCAAGGTGGACTAGCGGGGGGAGAGACCCAGTACTTC
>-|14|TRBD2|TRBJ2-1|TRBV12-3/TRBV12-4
CASIRGGLTDELFF
TGTGCCAGCATTCGGGGGGGCCTTACCGATGAGCTGTTCTTC
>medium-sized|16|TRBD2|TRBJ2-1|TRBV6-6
CASSYDGGRARNEQFF
TGTGCCAGCAGTTACGATGGCGGGAGGGCCCGGAATGAGCAGTTCTTC
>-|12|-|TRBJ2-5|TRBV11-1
CASSLERRTQCF
TGTGCCAGCAGCCTAGAAAGGAGGACCCAGTGCTTC
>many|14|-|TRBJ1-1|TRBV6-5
CASSRELLNTEAFF
TGTGCCAGCAGCCGAGAACTTCTGAACACTGAAGCTTTCTTT
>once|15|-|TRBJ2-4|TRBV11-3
CASSLFDGQGDMQYF
TGTGCCAGCAGCTTGTTCGATGGGCAGGGCGACATGCAGTACTTC
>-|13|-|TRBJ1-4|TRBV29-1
CSVLQTTNEKLFF
TGCAGCGTTTTGCAGACAACTAATGAAAAATTGTTTTTT
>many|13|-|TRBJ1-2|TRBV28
CASSLSEVYGYTF
TGTGCCAGCAGTTTATCCGAGGTATATGGCTACACCTTC
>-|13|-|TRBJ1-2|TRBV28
CASSLQPAYGNTF
TGTGCCAGCAGTTTGCAACCGGCATATGGCAATACCTTC
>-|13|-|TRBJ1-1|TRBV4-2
CASSLIGSTEAFF
TGTGCCAGCAGCCTGATAGGTTCCACTGAAGCTTTCTTT
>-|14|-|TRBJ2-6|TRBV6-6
CAGSYGSWANILAF
TGTGCCGGCAGTTATGGTTCTTGGGCCAACATCCTGGCTTTC
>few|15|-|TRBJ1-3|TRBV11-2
CASSLSSGRLYTIYF
TGTGCCAGCAGCTTATCCTCCGGCCGCTTGTACACCATATATTTT
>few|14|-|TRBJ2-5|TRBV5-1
CASSLQVYQDTQYF
TGCGCCAGCAGCTTGCAGGTCTACCAAGATACCCAGTACTTC